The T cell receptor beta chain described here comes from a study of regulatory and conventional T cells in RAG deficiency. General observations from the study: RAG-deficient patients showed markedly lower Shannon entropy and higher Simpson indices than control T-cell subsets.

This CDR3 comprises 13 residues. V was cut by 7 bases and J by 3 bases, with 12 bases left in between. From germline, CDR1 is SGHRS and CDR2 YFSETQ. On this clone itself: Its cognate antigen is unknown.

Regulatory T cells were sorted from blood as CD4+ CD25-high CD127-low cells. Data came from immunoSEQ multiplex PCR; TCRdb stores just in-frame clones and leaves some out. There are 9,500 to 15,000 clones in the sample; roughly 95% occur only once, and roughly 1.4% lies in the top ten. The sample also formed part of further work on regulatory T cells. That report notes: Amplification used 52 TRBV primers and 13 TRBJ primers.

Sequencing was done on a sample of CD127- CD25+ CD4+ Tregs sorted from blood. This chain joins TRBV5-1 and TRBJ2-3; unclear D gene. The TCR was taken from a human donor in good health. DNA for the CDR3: TGCGCCAGCGAGCCGGGTCTGACAGATACGCAGTATTTT. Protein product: CASEPGLTDTQYF.